This TCR beta chain is from a study of vaccination and CD4 T cells after COVID-19. In the study overall: The cells were exposed to overlapping spike peptides originating from SARS-CoV-2, HCoV-NL63, HCoV-OC43 and HCoV-229E for stimulation.

Once obtained from cultured CD4+ T cells, the DNA was sequenced using the Oncomine TCR Beta short-read assay. TCRdb reanalysed the PCR reads using MiXCR and keeps one entry per CDR3 protein. The table records approximately 14,000 distinct CDR3 sequences, about half of them present only once. J was trimmed by 6 bases and V by 5 bases; bases with no gene match: 8. From germline, CDR1 is DFQATT and CDR2 SNEGSKA (reference sequence). The CDR3 sequence is 13 residues long. This clonotype was counted only a few times. Its cognate antigen is unknown. The treatment is: approximately nine-day PBMC culture with coronavirus spike peptide pools or control peptides (ViraFEST assay). Wells that each held 1.8 million or so PBMCs were cultured with 7.5 to 10 IU/ml IL-2 and about 10 ug/ml peptide pools. Negative selection was the method that isolated CD4+ T cells after less than 13 days of culture.

The source of this sequence is a human donor who had recovered from COVID-19. Sequences were obtained from CD4+ T cells from blood, cultured in vitro. The chain is built from TRBV20-1 and TRBJ1-2; 8 bases agree with TRBD1. CDR3 bases: TGCAGTGCTCAGGACAGGGAAAGCAATGGCTACACCTTC. This codes for CSAQDRESNGYTF.